The entry that follows covers one T cell receptor beta chain sequence. The germline V gene encodes CDR1 LGHNT and CDR2 FRNRAP. The CDR3 spans 13 residues. The ends were cut back, 3 bases at V and 9 bases at J, with 12 bases in the middle. Vbeta (60) and Jbeta (13) primers were used in the PCR. Assay: immunoSEQ multiplex PCR; the TCRdb copy retains only in-frame clones and omits some. The sample records 52,000 or so clones, more than 60% being singletons. There were likely unrecorded immune exposures, though donors were nominally healthy when sampled. These data originate in a study of cytomegalovirus exposure and HLA in healthy donors.

This rearrangement joins TRBV12-5 to TRBJ1-5; D remains ambiguous. Sequencing was carried out using PBMCs. This sequence originates from a woman aged 40 to 55 in good health and CMV-seropositive. CDR3: CASGFGGSPPQHF. The CDR3 DNA reads TGTGCTAGTGGTTTCGGCGGCTCCCCGCCCCAGCATTTT.